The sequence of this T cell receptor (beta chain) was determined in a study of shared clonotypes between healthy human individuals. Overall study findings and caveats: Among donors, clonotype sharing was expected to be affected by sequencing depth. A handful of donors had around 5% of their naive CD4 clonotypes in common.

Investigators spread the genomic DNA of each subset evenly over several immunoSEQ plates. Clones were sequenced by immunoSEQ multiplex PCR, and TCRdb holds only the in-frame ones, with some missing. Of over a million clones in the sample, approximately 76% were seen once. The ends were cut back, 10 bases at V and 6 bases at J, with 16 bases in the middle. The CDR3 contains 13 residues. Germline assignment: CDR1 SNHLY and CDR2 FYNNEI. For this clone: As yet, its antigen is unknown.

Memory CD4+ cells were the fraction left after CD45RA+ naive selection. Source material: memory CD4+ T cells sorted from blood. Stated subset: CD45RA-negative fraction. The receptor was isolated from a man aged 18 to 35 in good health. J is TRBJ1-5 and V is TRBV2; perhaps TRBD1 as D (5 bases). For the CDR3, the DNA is TGTGCCAACTCCGTGGGGGAGGGTCAGCCCCAGCATTTT. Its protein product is CANSVGEGQPQHF.